In this sample, the clone carrying this T cell receptor (beta chain) turned up once. Its antigen is currently unknown. The table came from immunoSEQ multiplex PCR; TCRdb's copy has only in-frame clones and leaves some out. This table has 2 million to 2.5 million clones, just under 95% appearing once. Germline CDR1 and CDR2: MDHEN and SYDVKM. V was pared by 2 bases and J by 8 bases, with 18 bases between. The CDR3 extends over 15 amino acids. The data belong to a study of shared clonotypes between healthy human individuals. The study, taken as a whole, reports: Researchers found naive subsets generally carried larger estimated richness than memory subsets.

The receptor was isolated from a man aged 18 to 30 in good health. Some clones in this sample may be carry-over from other donors' samples. Sequencing was carried out using naive CD4+ T cells from PBMCs. Indicated subset: CD45RA+ positively selected. V gene TRBV28 combines with J gene TRBJ1-2; no firm D call. CDR3 in amino acids: CASSLIIRVAEGYTF. The CDR3 DNA reads as TGTGCCAGCAGTTTAATAATTCGGGTGGCGGAGGGCTACACCTTC.